This TCR beta chain was sequenced for a study of cytomegalovirus exposure and HLA in healthy donors. Both 60 Vbeta primers and 13 Jbeta primers went into the PCR. Here immunoSEQ multiplex PCR was the method, and the copy in TCRdb shows in-frame clones only, minus some. Of 140,000 to 150,000 clones listed, about three quarters are singletons. This TCR was recovered from a middle-aged man in good health and CMV-seropositive. The sequenced sample consisted of PBMCs.

Here the CDR3 reads CASSPGRGNSYEQYF. CDR3 sequence (DNA): TGTGCCAGCTCACCAGGGCGTGGTAACTCCTACGAGCAGTACTTC. The chain carries TRBV18 and TRBJ2-7, with D uncertain. Germline assignment: CDR1 KGHSH and CDR2 LQKENI. This CDR3 contains 15 residues. Trimming cost V 2 bases and J 0 bases, with 11 bases left between them.